This note documents a single T cell receptor beta chain sequence. Its target is not known. The data are from a study of T cells in Graves' hyperthyroidism and ophthalmopathy. Study-level background: Peripheral blood was secured at the point of initial diagnosis, before any treatment. General observations from the study: Stable hyperthyroidism was separated from ophthalmopathy by a model based on 13 V-J features. Model output signaled ophthalmopathy a median about 6.3 months ahead of onset.

The investigators amplified TCR beta CDR3 regions from RNA transcripts. HTBI primers were the set used in a first-round RT-PCR of the TCR CDR3. A single record per CDR3 protein comes from TCRdb applying MiXCR to the multiplex PCR reads. Among about 840,000 distinct CDR3 sequences listed, 38% were seen once. The study left out patients who had uncontrolled infection, other autoimmune disease, pregnancy or lactation. The germline CDR1 and CDR2 sequences are LGHNA and YNFKEQ. Trimming shortened V by 0 bases and J by 4 bases, and 12 bases separated the two germline ends. This CDR3 has 15 residues. The clonotype originates from a man in his late teens or twenties with Graves' hyperthyroidism. The rearrangement links TRBV4-2 to TRBJ2-5; possibly TRBD2 for D (7 bases). Specimen: blood. CDR3 DNA: TGTGCCAGCAGCCAAGAAGGGGGGGCTCCAGAGACCCAGTACTTC. Translating gives CASSQEGGAPETQYF.